A single sample gave rise to the 9 T cell receptor beta chains below, sequenced in a study of identical twins. TCRdb passed the 5' RACE reads through MiXCR, listing each CDR3 protein once. The sample has roughly 500,000 distinct CDR3 sequences, approximately 22% seen once. The sample also formed part of further work on T cells expressing NK-cell markers.

Material: CD4+ T cells sorted from blood. The receptors shown here come from a young woman in good health.

The chain combines TRBV7-2 with TRBJ2-3, with D possibly matching TRBD2 (6 bases). The germline CDR1 and CDR2 sequences are SGHTA and FQGNSA. The CDR3 runs 15 residues. Trimming cost V 3 bases and J 3 bases, with 13 bases left between them. CDR3 sequence: CASSLAGPVTDTQYF. DNA for the CDR3: TGTGCCAGCAGCTTGGCGGGACCCGTGACAGATACGCAGTATTTT.

This clonotype was seen a handful of times. The chain is built from TRBV6-6 and TRBJ1-1; D not resolved. This CDR3 comprises 11 residues. The germline CDR1 and CDR2 sequences are MNHNY and SVGAGI (reference sequence). Between the trimmed V and J ends, which lost 5 bases and 8 bases, there was a span of 9 bases. The CDR3 DNA sequence: TGTGCCAGCAGTAGGAGAGACGAAGCTTTCTTT. It specifies CASSRRDEAFF.

This sequence joins TRBV20-1 and TRBJ1-1; D remains unclear. V dropped 8 bases and J dropped 7 bases, with 14 bases sitting between them. Germline V CDR1 and CDR2: DFQATT, SNEGSKA (reference sequence). The CDR3 loop spans 11 amino acids. The CDR3 region is CSTHRASEAFF. As DNA, the CDR3 is TGCAGTACTCATCGGGCCAGTGAAGCTTTCTTT.

The chain has TRBV27 and TRBJ2-3, with D possibly being TRBD1 or TRBD2 (5 bases each). This CDR3 has 14 amino acids. The ends were cut back, 3 bases at V and 6 bases at J, with 13 bases in the middle. Germline V CDR1 and CDR2: MNHEY, SMNVEV (reference sequence). The CDR3 is CASSFRDRMDTQYF. The CDR3 region has the DNA TGTGCCAGCAGTTTCCGGGACCGTATGGATACGCAGTATTTT.

The CDR3 DNA reads TGTGCCAGCAGCACCTCAATTCTTCCTAGGGTCTACAATGAGCAGTTCTTC. Its translation is CASSTSILPRVYNEQFF. The rearrangement uses TRBV21-1 and TRBJ2-1. TRBV21-1 is designated a pseudogene. The CDR3 runs 17 residues.

This clonotype was detected ten times or more. This chain uses TRBV5-5 with TRBJ2-1, with D unclear. Trimming shortened V by 0 bases and J by 6 bases, and 7 bases separated the two germline ends. The CDR3 spans 13 residues. CDR1 SGHKS and CDR2 YYEKEE come from the germline V gene (reference sequence). The CDR3 DNA reads TGTGCCAGCAGCTTGGGGCCTCTCAATGAGCAGTTCTTC. This translates into CASSLGPLNEQFF. The full variable domain, with the rest looked up from reference TRBV5-5 and TRBJ2-1, is DAGVTQSPTHLIKTRGQQVTLRCSPISGHKSVSWYQQVLGQGPQFIFQYYEKEERGRGNFPDRFSARQFPNYSSELNVNALLLGDSALYLCASSLGPLNEQFFGPGTRLTVL.

Only a few counts were recorded for this clonotype. The rearrangement uses TRBV7-9 and TRBJ2-7, with 10 bases that match TRBD2. J gave up 3 bases and V 1 base, and 3 bases lay outside the gene matches. The germline CDR1 and CDR2 sequences are SEHNR and FQNEAQ (reference sequence). CDR3 length: 15 residues. The CDR3 loop reads CASSLVLAGLYEQYF. The CDR3 DNA follows: TGTGCCAGCAGCTTAGTACTAGCGGGACTCTACGAGCAGTACTTC.

This clonotype has at least ten counts. The chain couples TRBV27 to TRBJ1-5; a weak D match, TRBD1 (6 bases). This CDR3 is built from 15 residues. CDR1 and CDR2 from the germline V gene are MNHEY and SMNVEV (reference sequence). V dropped 4 bases and J dropped 4 bases, with 14 bases sitting between them. CDR3 in amino acids: CASSSHRTANQPQHF. The CDR3 DNA reads TGTGCCAGCAGTTCACATCGGACAGCTAATCAGCCCCAGCATTTT.

A few counts support this clonotype. The chain couples TRBV20-1 to TRBJ2-5; TRBD2 is a possible D gene (7 bases). CDR3 length: 15 residues. Trimming left V 0 bases short and J 5 bases short, with 16 bases between. Germline loops: CDR1 DFQATT, CDR2 SNEGSKA (reference sequence). The CDR3 nucleotides are TGCAGTGCTAGAGAGGCCCGGGGGGCCGGTGAGACCCAGTACTTC. Translated, it gives CSAREARGAGETQYF.